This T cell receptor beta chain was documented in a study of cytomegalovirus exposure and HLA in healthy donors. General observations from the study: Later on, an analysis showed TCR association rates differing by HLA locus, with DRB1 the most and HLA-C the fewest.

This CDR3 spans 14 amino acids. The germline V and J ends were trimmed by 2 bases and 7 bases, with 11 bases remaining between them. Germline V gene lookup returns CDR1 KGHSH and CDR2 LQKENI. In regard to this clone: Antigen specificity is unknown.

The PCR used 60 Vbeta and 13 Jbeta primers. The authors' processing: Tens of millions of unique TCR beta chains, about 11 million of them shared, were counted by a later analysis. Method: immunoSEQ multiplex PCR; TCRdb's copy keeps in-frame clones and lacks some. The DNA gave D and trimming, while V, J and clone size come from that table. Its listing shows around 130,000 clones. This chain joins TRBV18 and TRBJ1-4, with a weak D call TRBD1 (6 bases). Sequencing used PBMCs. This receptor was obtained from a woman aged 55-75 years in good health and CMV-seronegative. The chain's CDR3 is CASSPGGDAEKLFF. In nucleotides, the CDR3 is TGTGCCAGCTCACCAGGGGGCGATGCTGAAAAACTGTTTTTT. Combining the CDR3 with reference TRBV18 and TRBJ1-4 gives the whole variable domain NAGVMQNPRHLVRRRGQEARLRCSPMKGHSHVYWYRQLPEEGLKFMVYLQKENIIDESGMPKERFSAEFPKEGPSILRIQQVVRGDSAAYFCASSPGGDAEKLFFGSGTQLSVL.